This T cell receptor beta chain was retrieved from a study of T cell repertoires in cytomegalovirus infection. As for the study in general: CMV infection and matching HLA type were both indicated by public TCR beta signatures.

TCRdb recomputed calls from the reads with MiXCR, one row per CDR3 protein. The sample lists roughly 300,000 distinct CDR3 sequences, more than 9% occurring once. The CDR3 is 15 residues long. The germline CDR1 and CDR2 sequences are SGHTA and FQGNSA. Losses at the gene ends were 6 bases for V and 4 bases for J; bases not matched to a gene: 4. This clonotype was seen ten or more times. The antigen is unknown. Study results and caveats: HLA-C-restricted CMV-specific TCR beta clonotypes were dominant in the ex vivo response. Of the TCR beta families, the public ones yielded a cumulative frequency that identified carriers of CMV plus the relevant HLA.

The TCR comes from a human donor in good health (CMV status not recorded). Some clones in this sample may be carry-over from other donors' samples. The chain couples TRBV7-2 to TRBJ2-3; 13 positions match TRBD2. Sequenced material: PBMCs. CDR3 nucleotides: TGTGCCAGCAGATTACTAGCGGGGGGGTCAGATACGCAGTATTTT. Amino acid sequence: CASRLLAGGSDTQYF. Full variable domain (remainder filled in from reference TRBV7-2 and TRBJ2-3): GAGVSQSPSNKVTEKGKDVELRCDPISGHTALYWYRQSLGQGLEFLIYFQGNSAPDKSGLPSDRFSAERTGGSVSTLTIQRTQQEDSAVYLCASRLLAGGSDTQYFGPGTRLTVL.